The source of this TCR beta chain is a study of blood T cell repertoires in COVID-19. Background on the study: Acute-phase and convalescent COVID-19 samples originated in the United States, Italy and Spain. The analysed material was cDNA or gDNA that came from T cells, B-cell-depleted T cells, or PBMCs.

The CDR3 is 12 residues long. Trimming left V 5 bases short and J 9 bases short, with 9 bases between. Germline CDR1 reads SGHNT; CDR2 reads YYREEE (reference sequence). Per the authors' pipeline: From reference gene primer amplification, estimates of nucleated cell counts were derived. Repertoires were generated with immunoSEQ multiplex PCR, while TCRdb's copy carries only in-frame clones and drops some. V, J and clone size were drawn from that table, and D and trimming were deduced from the DNA. The sample yields roughly 200,000 clones, around 80% seen once. Source material: peripheral blood. The rearrangement links TRBV5-4 to TRBJ1-6; D call uncertain. The receptor was derived from a woman in her 70s with acute or convalescent COVID-19. This chain's CDR3 is CASSYGGSPLHF. In nucleotides, the CDR3 is TGTGCCAGCAGTTACGGTGGTTCACCCCTCCACTTT. Full variable domain (outside the CDR3, taken from reference TRBV5-4 and TRBJ1-6): ETGVTQSPTHLIKTRGQQVTLRCSSQSGHNTVSWYQQALGQGPQFIFQYYREEENGRGNFPPRFSGLQFPNYSSELNVNALELDDSALYLCASSYGGSPLHFGNGTRLTVT.